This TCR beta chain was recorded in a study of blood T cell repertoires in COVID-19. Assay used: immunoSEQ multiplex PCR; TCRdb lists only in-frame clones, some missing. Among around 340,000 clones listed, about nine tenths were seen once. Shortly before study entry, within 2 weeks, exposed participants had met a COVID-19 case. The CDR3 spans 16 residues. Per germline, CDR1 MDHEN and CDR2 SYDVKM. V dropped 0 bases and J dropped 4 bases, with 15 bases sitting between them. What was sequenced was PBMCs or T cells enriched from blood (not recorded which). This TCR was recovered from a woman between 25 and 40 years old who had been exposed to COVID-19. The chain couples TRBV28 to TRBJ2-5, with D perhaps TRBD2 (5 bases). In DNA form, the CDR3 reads TGTGCCAGCAGTTTATGGGTACAGAGAGAGGGAGAGACCCAGTACTTC. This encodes CASSLWVQREGETQYF.